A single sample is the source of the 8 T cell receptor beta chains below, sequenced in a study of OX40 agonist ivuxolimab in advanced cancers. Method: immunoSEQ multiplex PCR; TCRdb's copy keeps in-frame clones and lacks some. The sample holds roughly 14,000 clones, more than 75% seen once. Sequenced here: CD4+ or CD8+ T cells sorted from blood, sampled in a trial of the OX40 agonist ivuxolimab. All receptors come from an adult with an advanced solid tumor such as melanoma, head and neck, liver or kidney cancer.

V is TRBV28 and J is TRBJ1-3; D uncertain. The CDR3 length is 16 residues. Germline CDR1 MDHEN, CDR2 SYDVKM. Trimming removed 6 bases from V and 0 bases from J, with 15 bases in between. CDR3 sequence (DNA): TGTGCCAGCAGCCGCTCGACGGATTACTCTGGAAACACCATATATTTT. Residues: CASSRSTDYSGNTIYF.

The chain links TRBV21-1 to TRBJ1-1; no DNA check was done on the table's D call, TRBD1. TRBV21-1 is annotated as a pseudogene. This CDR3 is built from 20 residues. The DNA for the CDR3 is TGTGCCAGCAGCAAAGCGCTTTTGGGGAAAAAGGGGGCTAGAAACACTGAAGCTTTCTTT. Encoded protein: CASSKALLGKKGARNTEAFF.

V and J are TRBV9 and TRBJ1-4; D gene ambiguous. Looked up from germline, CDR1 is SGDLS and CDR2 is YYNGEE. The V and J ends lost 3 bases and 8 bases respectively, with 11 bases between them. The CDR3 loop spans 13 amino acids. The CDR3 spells CASSAGGKEKLFF. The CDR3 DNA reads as TGTGCCAGCAGCGCGGGAGGGAAAGAAAAACTGTTTTTT.

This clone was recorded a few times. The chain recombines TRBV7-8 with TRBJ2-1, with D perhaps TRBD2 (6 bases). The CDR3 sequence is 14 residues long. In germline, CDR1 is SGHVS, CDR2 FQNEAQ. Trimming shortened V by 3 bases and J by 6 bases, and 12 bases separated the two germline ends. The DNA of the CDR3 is TGTGCCAGCAGCTTTCTTAATAGCGGCAATGAGCAGTTCTTC. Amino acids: CASSFLNSGNEQFF.

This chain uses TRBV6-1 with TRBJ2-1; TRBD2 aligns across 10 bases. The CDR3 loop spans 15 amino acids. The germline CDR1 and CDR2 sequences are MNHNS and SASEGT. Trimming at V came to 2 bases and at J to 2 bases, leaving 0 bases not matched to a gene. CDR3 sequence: CASSETSGAYNEQFF. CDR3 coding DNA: TGTGCCAGCAGTGAAACTAGCGGGGCCTACAATGAGCAGTTCTTC.

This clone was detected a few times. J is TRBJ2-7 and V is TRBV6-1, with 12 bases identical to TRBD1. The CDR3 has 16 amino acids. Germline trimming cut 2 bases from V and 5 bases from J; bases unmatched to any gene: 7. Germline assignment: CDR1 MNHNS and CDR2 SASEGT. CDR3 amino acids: CASSESPGQGADEQYF. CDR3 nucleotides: TGTGCCAGCAGTGAATCACCGGGACAGGGGGCCGACGAGCAGTACTTC.

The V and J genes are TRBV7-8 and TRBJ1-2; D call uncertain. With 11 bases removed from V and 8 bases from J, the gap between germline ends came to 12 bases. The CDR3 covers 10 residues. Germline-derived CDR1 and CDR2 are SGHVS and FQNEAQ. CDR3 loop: CAVQAGGYTF. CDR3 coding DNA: TGTGCCGTCCAGGCGGGGGGCTACACCTTC.

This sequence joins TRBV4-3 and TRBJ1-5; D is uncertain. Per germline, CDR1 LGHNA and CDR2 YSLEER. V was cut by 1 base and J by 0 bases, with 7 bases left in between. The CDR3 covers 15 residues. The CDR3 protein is CASSQARFSNQPQHF. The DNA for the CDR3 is TGCGCCAGCAGCCAAGCTAGGTTTAGCAATCAGCCCCAGCATTTT.